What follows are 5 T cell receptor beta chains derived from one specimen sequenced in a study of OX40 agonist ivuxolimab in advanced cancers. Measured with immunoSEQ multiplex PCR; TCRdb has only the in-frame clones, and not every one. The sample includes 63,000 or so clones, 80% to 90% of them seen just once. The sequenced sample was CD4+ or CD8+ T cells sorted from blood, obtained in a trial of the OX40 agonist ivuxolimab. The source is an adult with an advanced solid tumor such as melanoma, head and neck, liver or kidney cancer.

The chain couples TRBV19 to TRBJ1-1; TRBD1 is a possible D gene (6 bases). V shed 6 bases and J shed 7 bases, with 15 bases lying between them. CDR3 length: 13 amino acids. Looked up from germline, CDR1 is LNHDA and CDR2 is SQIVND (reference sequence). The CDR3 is CASRRTAPVEAFF. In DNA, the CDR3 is TGTGCCAGTAGACGGACAGCGCCAGTTGAAGCTTTCTTT.

In nucleotides, the CDR3 is TGTGCCACCCGACAGGGGCGGTGGGATGGCTACACCTTC. This sequence encodes CATRQGRWDGYTF. The chain employs TRBV2 and TRBJ1-2; 8 positions match TRBD1. Germline V gene lookup returns CDR1 SNHLY and CDR2 FYNNEI. The CDR3 spans 13 residues. V shed 10 bases and J 6 bases; nucleotides not matched to a gene: 10.

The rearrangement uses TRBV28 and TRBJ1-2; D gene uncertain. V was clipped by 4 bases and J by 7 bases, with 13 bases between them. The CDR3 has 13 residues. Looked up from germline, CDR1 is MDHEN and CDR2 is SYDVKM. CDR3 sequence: CASSSVGMRGYTF. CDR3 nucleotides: TGTGCCAGCAGTTCGGTGGGGATGCGTGGCTACACCTTC.

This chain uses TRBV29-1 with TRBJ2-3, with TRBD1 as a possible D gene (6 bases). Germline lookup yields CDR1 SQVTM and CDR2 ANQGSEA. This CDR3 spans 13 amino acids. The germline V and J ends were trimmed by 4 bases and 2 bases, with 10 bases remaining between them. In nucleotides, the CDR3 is TGCAGCGTTGCGGGACACAACACAGATACGCAGTATTTT. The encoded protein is CSVAGHNTDTQYF.

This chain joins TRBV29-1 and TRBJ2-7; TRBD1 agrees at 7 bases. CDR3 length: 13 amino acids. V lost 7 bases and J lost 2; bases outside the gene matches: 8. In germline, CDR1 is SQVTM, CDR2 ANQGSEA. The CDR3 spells CSAVPGGTYEQYF. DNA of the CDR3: TGCAGCGCCGTCCCAGGGGGTACCTACGAGCAGTACTTC.